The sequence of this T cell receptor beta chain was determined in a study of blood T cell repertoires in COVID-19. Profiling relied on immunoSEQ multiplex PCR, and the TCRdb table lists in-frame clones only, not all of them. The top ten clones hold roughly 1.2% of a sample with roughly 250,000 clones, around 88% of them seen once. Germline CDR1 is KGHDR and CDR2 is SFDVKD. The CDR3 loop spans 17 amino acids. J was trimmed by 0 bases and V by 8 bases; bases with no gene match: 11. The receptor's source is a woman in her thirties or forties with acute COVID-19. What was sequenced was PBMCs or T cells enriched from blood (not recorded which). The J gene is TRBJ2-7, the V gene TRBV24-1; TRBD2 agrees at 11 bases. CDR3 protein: CATTTLTSGSFSYEQYF. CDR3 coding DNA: TGTGCCACCACAACCCTTACTAGCGGGAGTTTCTCCTACGAGCAGTACTTC.